The subject of this entry is one T cell receptor beta chain. These data belong to a study of blood T cell repertoires in COVID-19. TCRdb's copy holds only in-frame clones and misses some; the assay was immunoSEQ multiplex PCR. The profile shows 270,000 or so clones, 70% to 90% of them singletons. Sequencing was performed on peripheral blood. This receptor was identified in a woman aged 25 to 39 with active or convalescent COVID-19.

CDR3 in DNA: TGTGCCTGGGCCCCGGGGGGAAGGATGAACACTGAAGCTTTCTTT. The encoded protein is CAWAPGGRMNTEAFF. The chain employs TRBV30 and TRBJ1-1; D perhaps matches TRBD1 (5 bases). The V gene lost 5 bases and the J gene lost 0 bases, with 16 bases spanning the gap. Germline CDR1 reads GTSNPN; CDR2 reads SVGIG (reference sequence). The CDR3 length is 15 residues.